The 6 T cell receptor beta chains presented below share a single source sample, sequenced in a study of radiation and T cells in renal cell carcinoma. Sequencing used immunoSEQ multiplex PCR; TCRdb keeps in-frame clones, though not all of them. The sample contains 140,000 to 150,000 clones, less than 90% of which appear only once. Noted time point: blood 4 weeks post-SBRT, at nephrectomy. Regarding treatment: 15 Gy SBRT to primary tumor, nephrectomy 4 weeks later. The input for sequencing was blood, taken from a patient whose treatment included radiotherapy and nephrectomy. The receptors here all came from a woman between 50 and 59 years old with renal cell carcinoma.

The genes are TRBV11-2 and TRBJ2-1; D is undetermined. This CDR3 is built from 11 residues. Germline V gives CDR1 SGHAT, CDR2 FQNNGV. Trimming stripped 1 base from V and 8 bases from J, with 3 bases between. CDR3 in amino acids: CASSLAYEQFF. DNA of the CDR3: TGTGCCAGCAGCTTAGCCTATGAGCAGTTCTTC.

This clone appeared once. The rearrangement joins TRBV5-1 to TRBJ1-1; 7 bases map to TRBD1. Germline V gene data show CDR1 as SGHRS and CDR2 as YFSETQ. V trimming: 3 bases; J trimming: 1 base; junction bases outside the gene matches: 9. The CDR3 runs to 16 residues. The DNA of the CDR3 is TGCGCCAGCAGCTCCCGGGACAGCGACCAGAACACTGAAGCTTTCTTT. It codes for CASSSRDSDQNTEAFF.

The chain joins TRBV27 to TRBJ1-6, with no clear D. Per the germline V gene, CDR1 is MNHEY and CDR2 is SMNVEV (reference sequence). The V gene lost 8 bases and the J gene lost 10 bases, with 12 bases spanning the gap. This CDR3 is built from 12 residues. The CDR3 nucleotides read TGTGCCAGCCTAGGGATAGGATCACCCCTCCACTTT. Translated, it gives CASLGIGSPLHF.

V is TRBV28 and J is TRBJ1-2; TRBD1 is a possible D gene (6 bases). The CDR3 is 12 amino acids. The germline CDR1 and CDR2 sequences are MDHEN and SYDVKM. Deletions cut 5 bases from V and 7 bases from J, with 11 bases between. CDR3 DNA: TGTGCCAGCAGTAGGGACACTAGTGGCTACACCTTC. Amino acids: CASSRDTSGYTF.

This chain joins TRBV4-3 and TRBJ2-6; possibly TRBD2 for D (7 bases). This CDR3 has 17 residues. V lost 0 bases, J lost 10 bases, and 19 bases lay in between. Germline V CDR1 and CDR2: LGHNA, YSLEER. As DNA, the CDR3 is TGCGCCAGCAGCCAAGACCATGGGGGGGCGCATGCAAACGTCCTGACTTTC. Residues: CASSQDHGGAHANVLTF.

The chain couples TRBV9 to TRBJ2-1, with TRBD1 identical over 8 bases. CDR1 SGDLS and CDR2 YYNGEE come from the germline V gene. V was pared by 4 bases and J by 4 bases, with 7 bases of the junction left unmatched. CDR3 length equals 15 residues. CDR3 sequence: CASSPTGEFYNEQFF. CDR3 in DNA: TGTGCCAGCAGCCCGACAGGGGAATTTTACAATGAGCAGTTCTTC.